These T cell receptor beta chains were read from a single sample in a study of cytomegalovirus exposure and HLA in healthy donors. Only in-frame clones appear in the TCRdb table, and some are missing; sequencing was by immunoSEQ multiplex PCR. Of nearly 110,000 clones listed, about 64% are singletons. The sequencing input was PBMCs. Source of these receptors: a female donor in good health and CMV-seronegative. Both conserved end residues are part of each CDR3. Clone size is shown for a subset of rows, as once, few, many or a class of expanded clone.

v_gene,abundance,CDR3aa
TRBV4-2,once,CASSQIAGVQETQYF
TRBV5-6,NA,CASSLPGGPGGYTF
TRBV29-1,NA,CSGTVPGQGGYGYTF
TRBV28,once,CASRPPDRESQPQHF
TRBV28,NA,CASSKLTDYGYTF
TRBV19,NA,CASSIGGLAGTETQYF
TRBV5-4,NA,CASSLTGAYYGYTF
TRBV27,NA,CASSLSGLPEQYF
TRBV7-9,NA,CASSPTSGSYEQYF
TRBV9,few,CASSVGGGYNEQFF
TRBV29-1,NA,CSVVPGSSEAFF
TRBV7-2,few,CASRKEVGQETQYF
TRBV7-2,NA,CASSLGPGASNQPQHF
TRBV5-6,NA,CASSPFQGYEQYF
TRBV10-2,once,CASSETSGYGELFF
TRBV7-2,NA,CASGSQGVDGYTF
TRBV30,NA,CAWDRGGSYEQYF
TRBV4-2,few,CASSPGRGLAGYEQYF
TRBV19,once,CASKVNRGLNTEAFF
TRBV7-9,NA,CASSHRANYGYTF
TRBV7-6,NA,CASSLAGQGNSGNTIYF
TRBV13,NA,CASSPGANVLAEAFF
TRBV15,once,CATSSLKTGSNQPQHF
TRBV9,NA,CASSATGLAGPDTQYF
TRBV7-2,few,CASSFSSSPSGGYTF
TRBV11-3,NA,CASSPGGGRNEQFF
TRBV29-1,NA,CSVEWLAINYEQFF
TRBV29-1,NA,CSVVRAGTEAFF